The TCR beta chain under discussion was sequenced for a study of blood T cells in healthy people across ages. Study-level background: Template switching picked up about one barcoded beta molecule for each two T cells. Study-level findings and limits: PBMC samples, being unsorted, prevented any conclusive comparison of naive and antigen-experienced cells.

A J-beta primer mix and a sample-barcoded 5' primer were used in a second PCR of roughly 6 to 11 cycles. All samples yielded 2.5 million or more CDR3-containing paired-end reads. TCRdb reanalysed the 5' RACE reads using MiXCR and keeps one entry per CDR3 protein. In the table there are roughly 800,000 distinct CDR3 sequences, 20% to 30% of which are singletons. This clonotype was seen ten or more times. Its specificity is not known. Between the trimmed V and J ends, which lost 2 bases and 8 bases, there was a span of 13 bases. Germline CDR1 is SGHTA and CDR2 is FQGTGA. This CDR3 is 14 amino acids long. The sample was also linked to a second study, of T cells of mothers and their children. This second study says: Clones that were microchimeric and persistent were not detected among T cells.

Sequenced input: blood. V gene TRBV7-3 combines with J gene TRBJ2-1, with TRBD2 as a possible D gene (5 bases). This receptor was taken from a boy younger than 18 in good health. CDR3 region: CASSLGHGVDEQFF. CDR3 DNA: TGTGCCAGCAGCTTAGGGCACGGGGTGGATGAGCAGTTCTTC.